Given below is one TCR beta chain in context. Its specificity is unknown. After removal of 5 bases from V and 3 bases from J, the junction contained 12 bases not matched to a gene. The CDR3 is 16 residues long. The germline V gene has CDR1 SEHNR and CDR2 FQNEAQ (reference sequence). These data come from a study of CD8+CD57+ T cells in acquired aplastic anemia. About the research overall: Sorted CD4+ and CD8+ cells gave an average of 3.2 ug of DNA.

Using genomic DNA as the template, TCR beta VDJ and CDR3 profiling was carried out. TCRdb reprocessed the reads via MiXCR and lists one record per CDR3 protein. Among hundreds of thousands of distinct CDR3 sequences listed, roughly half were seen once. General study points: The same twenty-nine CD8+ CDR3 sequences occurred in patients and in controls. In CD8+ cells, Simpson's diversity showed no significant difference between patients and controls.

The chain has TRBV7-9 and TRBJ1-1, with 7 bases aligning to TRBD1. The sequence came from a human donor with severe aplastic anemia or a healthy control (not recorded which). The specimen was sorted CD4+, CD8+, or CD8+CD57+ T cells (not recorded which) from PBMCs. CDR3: CASSQAEQGMYTEAFF. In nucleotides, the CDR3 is TGTGCCAGCAGCCAAGCTGAACAGGGGATGTACACTGAAGCTTTCTTT.